The clone carrying this TCR beta chain was seen repeatedly, ten times or more. Losses at the gene ends were 4 bases for V and 9 bases for J; bases not matched to a gene: 6. Germline V gives CDR1 SGHNT, CDR2 YENEEA. The CDR3 covers 13 residues. Libraries of TCR beta came from iRepertoire HTBI primers plus Arm-PCR of CDR3 regions. Per the original methods: Identification of gene segments yielded some 60 TRBV and some 14 TRBJ across samples. TCRdb itself ran the multiplex PCR reads through MiXCR, one entry per CDR3 protein. TCRdb, not the original authors, processed these V and J calls. The sample lists a few hundred thousand distinct CDR3 sequences, 15% to 20% occurring once. Time point indicated: newly diagnosed GD, antithyroid drugs for less than 3 months. Generation of the TCR library employed RNA extracted from PBMCs. This entry is derived from a study of regulatory T cells in long-lasting Graves disease. Study-level information: Graves' patients, diagnosed recently, had received antithyroid drugs under 3 months.

This sample was also put to use in a study of T cells in Graves' hyperthyroidism and ophthalmopathy. From that study: A set of HTBI primers served as the primers for a first-round RT-PCR of the TCR CDR3.

This chain links TRBV11-3 with TRBJ2-1; 7 nucleotides agree with TRBD2. The TCR was taken from a woman aged 18-29 years with Graves disease. Sequencing was performed on peripheral blood mononuclear cells (PBMCs), taken at new diagnosis, from a patient treated with antithyroid drugs. Here the CDR3 DNA reads TGTGCCAGCAGCTCTAACCAGCGGGGTGAGCAGTTCTTC. It encodes CASSSNQRGEQFF.